Listed below are T cell receptor beta chains from one sample, sequenced in a study of blood T cell repertoires in COVID-19. Assay: immunoSEQ multiplex PCR; the TCRdb copy retains only in-frame clones and omits some. The profile covers 100,000 to 150,000 clones, with about 88% appearing a single time and 1.5% to 1.7% taken by the ten largest. Source material: peripheral blood. These receptors all come from a human donor in a cohort sampled during active COVID-19. The CDR3 runs from the conserved cysteine through the conserved F or W. The D gene is left open where the match is weak. Size is stated for part of the rows, as once, few or many counts, or as a class when the clone is expanded.

J	D	V	size	CDR3	DNA
TRBJ2-1	TRBD1	TRBV7-2	-	CASSFRDRVSYNEQFF	TGTGCCAGCAGCTTCCGGGACAGGGTTTCCTACAATGAGCAGTTCTTC
TRBJ2-1	TRBD2	TRBV18	-	CASSLDLAGGLYEQFF	TGTGCCAGCTCACTCGATCTAGCGGGAGGACTCTATGAGCAGTTCTTC
TRBJ2-2	-	TRBV5-6	-	CASSLDRAVTGELFF	TGTGCCAGCAGCTTGGACAGGGCGGTCACCGGGGAGCTGTTTTTT
TRBJ2-1	-	TRBV14	-	CASSQTQGSSYNEQFF	TGTGCCAGCAGCCAAACACAGGGTAGCTCCTACAATGAGCAGTTCTTC
TRBJ2-7	-	TRBV6-5	-	CASSYSRQGSYEQYF	TGTGCCAGCAGTTACTCGAGGCAGGGCTCCTACGAGCAGTACTTC
TRBJ2-7	-	TRBV28	-	CASSLLPAGGKSYEQYF	TGTGCCAGCAGTTTATTGCCCGCGGGCGGGAAGAGTTACGAGCAGTACTTC
TRBJ2-1	-	TRBV6-6	-	CASSYLSARDEQFF	TGTGCCAGCAGTTACTTGTCTGCCCGGGATGAGCAGTTCTTC
TRBJ2-2	TRBD1	TRBV15	-	CATSRGDRAYSGELFF	TGTGCCACCAGCAGAGGGGACAGGGCATACTCCGGGGAGCTGTTTTTT
TRBJ2-5	-	TRBV5-1	-	CASSLAGGRGRETQYF	TGCGCCAGCAGCTTGGCCGGGGGTAGAGGGCGAGAGACCCAGTACTTC
TRBJ1-2	TRBD1	TRBV7-9	-	CASSPTGGGGYTF	TGTGCCAGCAGTCCGACAGGGGGCGGCGGCTACACCTTC
TRBJ1-3	-	TRBV3-1/TRBV3-2	-	CASENRVYSGNTIYF	TGTGCCAGCGAAAACAGGGTTTACTCTGGAAACACCATATATTTT
TRBJ2-7	TRBD1	TRBV30	-	CAFRDRGLYEQYF	TGTGCCTTCCGGGACAGGGGCCTCTACGAGCAGTACTTC
TRBJ1-4	-	TRBV30	-	CAWSVKYFEKLFF	TGTGCCTGGAGCGTTAAATACTTTGAAAAACTGTTTTTT
TRBJ1-5	TRBD1	TRBV5-1	-	CASSFDDRVEPQHF	TGCGCCAGCAGCTTTGATGACAGGGTGGAGCCCCAGCATTTT
TRBJ1-2	-	TRBV10-3	-	CAISESAVSGYGYTF	TGTGCCATCAGTGAGTCCGCAGTATCGGGGTATGGCTACACCTTC
TRBJ1-5	TRBD1	TRBV7-2	once	CASSLGGGWEQPQHF	TGTGCCAGCAGCTTAGGAGGGGGCTGGGAGCAGCCCCAGCATTTT
TRBJ2-5	TRBD2	TRBV5-1	-	CASSQGLAGGATQYF	TGCGCCAGCAGCCAGGGACTAGCGGGGGGGGCGACCCAGTACTTC